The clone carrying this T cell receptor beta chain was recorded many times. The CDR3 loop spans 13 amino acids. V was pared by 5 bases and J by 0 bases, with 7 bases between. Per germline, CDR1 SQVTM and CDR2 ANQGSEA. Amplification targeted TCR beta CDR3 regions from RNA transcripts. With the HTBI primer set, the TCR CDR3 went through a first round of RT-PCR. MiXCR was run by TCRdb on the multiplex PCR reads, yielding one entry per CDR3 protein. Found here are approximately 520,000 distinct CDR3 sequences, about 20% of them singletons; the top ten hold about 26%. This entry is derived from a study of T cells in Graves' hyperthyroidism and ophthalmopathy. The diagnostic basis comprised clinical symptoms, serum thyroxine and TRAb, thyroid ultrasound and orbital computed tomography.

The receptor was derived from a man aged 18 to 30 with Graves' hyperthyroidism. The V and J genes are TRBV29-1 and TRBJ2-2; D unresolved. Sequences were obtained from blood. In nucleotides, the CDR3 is TGCAGCGTTCAGGCAGCGAACACCGGGGAGCTGTTTTTT. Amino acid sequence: CSVQAANTGELFF.